This entry lists 17 T cell receptor beta chains sequenced from one sample in a study of cytomegalovirus exposure and HLA in healthy donors. The PCR had 60 Vbeta and 13 Jbeta primers. Measured with immunoSEQ multiplex PCR; TCRdb has only the in-frame clones, and not every one. The sample holds roughly 150,000 clones, about 79% seen once. The source material was PBMCs. The receptors here all came from a male donor in good health and CMV-seronegative.

J is TRBJ2-2 and V is TRBV6-1, with 11 bases fitting TRBD2. Unmatched junction bases numbered 5, after V lost 6 bases and J lost 5 bases. This CDR3 is 15 amino acids long. Germline CDR1 reads MNHNS; CDR2 reads SASEGT. CDR3 sequence reads: CASRKLAGDTGELFF. The CDR3 DNA reads as TGTGCCAGCAGAAAACTAGCGGGAGATACCGGGGAGCTGTTTTTT.

The chain couples TRBV9 to TRBJ2-3, with a tentative D call TRBD2 (7 bases). V was shortened by 4 bases and J by 3 bases, with 18 bases between the two germline ends. Germline assignment: CDR1 SGDLS and CDR2 YYNGEE. This CDR3 has 16 amino acids. The CDR3 DNA is TGTGCCAGCAGCCCGGGGATTAGGGGGGGTACAGATACGCAGTATTTT. Amino acid sequence: CASSPGIRGGTDTQYF.

V usage is TRBV7-6 and J usage is TRBJ1-5, with no clear D. Germline values: CDR1 SGHVS, CDR2 FNYEAQ. CDR3 length: 14 amino acids. Trimming shortened V by 0 bases and J by 5 bases, and 8 bases separated the two germline ends. Here the CDR3 DNA reads TGTGCCAGCAGCTTAGCGGGCAGGCATCAGCCCCAGCATTTT. Translated: CASSLAGRHQPQHF. Filled out from reference TRBV7-6 and TRBJ1-5, the complete variable domain reads GAGVSQSPRYKVTKRGQDVALRCDPISGHVSLYWYRQALGQGPEFLTYFNYEAQQDKSGLPNDRFSAERPEGSISTLTIQRTEQRDSAMYRCASSLAGRHQPQHFGDGTRLSIL.

In its sample, this clone was seen a few times. The chain uses TRBV6-1 and TRBJ2-3, with 8 bases matching TRBD1. CDR3 length: 14 residues. Germline V gene sequence: CDR1 MNHNS, CDR2 SASEGT. V lost 3 bases to trimming and J lost 4 bases; unmatched junction nucleotides: 3. This CDR3 reads CASSDGQGSDTQYF. The CDR3, as DNA: TGTGCCAGCAGTGATGGACAGGGTTCAGATACGCAGTATTTT.

This chain links TRBV2 with TRBJ1-1; unclear D gene. Per the germline V gene, CDR1 is SNHLY and CDR2 is FYNNEI. CDR3 length: 13 residues. V lost 4 bases and J lost 6, with 12 bases in between. Here the CDR3 reads CASSVRIWAEAFF. The DNA for the CDR3 is TGTGCCAGCAGTGTCAGGATCTGGGCTGAAGCTTTCTTT. Complete variable domain (other parts from reference TRBV2 and TRBJ1-1): EPEVTQTPSHQVTQMGQEVILRCVPISNHLYFYWYRQILGQKVEFLVSFYNNEISEKSEIFDDQFSVERPDGSNFTLKIRSTKLEDSAMYFCASSVRIWAEAFFGQGTRLTVV.

The gene calls are TRBV11-3 and TRBJ1-3; D remains ambiguous. Germline loops: CDR1 SGHNT, CDR2 YENEEA. Trimming pared 5 bases from V and 4 bases from J, leaving 15 bases between. The CDR3 covers 15 residues. CDR3 nucleotide sequence: TGTGCCAGCAGCCCCCAAGCCGGGTCGGGAAACACCATATATTTT. Translation: CASSPQAGSGNTIYF. The full variable domain, with the rest looked up from reference TRBV11-3 and TRBJ1-3, is EAGVVQSPRYKIIEKKQPVAFWCNPISGHNTLYWYLQNLGQGPELLIRYENEEAVDDSQLPKDRFSAERLKGVDSTLKIQPAELGDSAVYLCASSPQAGSGNTIYFGEGSWLTVV.

The chain employs TRBV30 and TRBJ1-6; D perhaps matches TRBD1 (5 bases). Germline loops: CDR1 GTSNPN, CDR2 SVGIG (reference sequence). Trimming stripped 4 bases from V and 7 bases from J, with 11 bases between. The CDR3 is 13 residues long. CDR3 region: CAWTAGENSPLHF. The CDR3 DNA sequence: TGTGCCTGGACCGCGGGGGAAAATTCACCCCTCCACTTT.

The chain is built from TRBV11-2 and TRBJ2-7; D is perhaps TRBD1 (6 bases). Germline values: CDR1 SGHAT, CDR2 FQNNGV. Trimming removed 6 bases at V and 3 bases at J, with 18 bases between. This CDR3 is 15 amino acids long. The chain's CDR3 is CASSASNRELYEQYF. As DNA, the CDR3 is TGTGCCAGCAGTGCCTCGAACAGGGAACTCTACGAGCAGTACTTC.

The genes are TRBV7-9 and TRBJ2-5; no clear D gene. The CDR3 is 15 amino acids. The V gene lost 1 base and the J gene lost 7 bases, with 16 bases spanning the gap. CDR1 and CDR2 (germline): SEHNR, FQNEAQ (reference sequence). Here the CDR3 DNA reads TGTGCCAGCAGCTTAGTTTGGGCGCCAGAAGGGACCCAGTACTTC. Translating it yields CASSLVWAPEGTQYF.

The chain has TRBV2 and TRBJ2-4, with 9 nucleotides matching TRBD1. J lost 1 base, V lost 5 bases, and 15 bases had no gene match. This CDR3 has 19 amino acids. Germline-derived CDR1 and CDR2 are SNHLY and FYNNEI. The CDR3 DNA sequence: TGTGCCAGCAGTAACCCCAGCGGACAGGGGAGAGGGGCCAAAAACATTCAGTACTTC. Amino acid sequence: CASSNPSGQGRGAKNIQYF.

The chain employs TRBV27 and TRBJ1-2; TRBD1 matches at 11 bases. Germline trimming cut 5 bases from V and 4 bases from J; bases unmatched to any gene: 15. This CDR3 spans 18 amino acids. Germline CDR1 reads MNHEY; CDR2 reads SMNVEV (reference sequence). The CDR3 DNA reads as TGTGCCAGCAGTCCCGGAGGCTGGGACAGGGGGGCCCTCTATGGCTACACCTTC. The encoded protein is CASSPGGWDRGALYGYTF.

The chain carries TRBV12-5 and TRBJ1-5; the D gene is possibly TRBD1 (6 bases). Germline assignment: CDR1 LGHNT and CDR2 FRNRAP. The CDR3 has 18 residues. V was cut by 7 bases and J by 0 bases, with 22 bases left in between. The CDR3 DNA sequence: TGTGCTAGTGACCAGGGGTCCGCTAATTCTTATAGCAATCAGCCCCAGCATTTT. Protein sequence: CASDQGSANSYSNQPQHF. Combining the CDR3 with reference TRBV12-5 and TRBJ1-5 gives the whole variable domain DARVTQTPRHKVTEMGQEVTMRCQPILGHNTVFWYRQTMMQGLELLAYFRNRAPLDDSGMPKDRFSAEMPDATLATLKIQPSEPRDSAVYFCASDQGSANSYSNQPQHFGDGTRLSIL.

The chain couples TRBV19 to TRBJ1-2; TRBD1 matches 10 bases. Trimming took 4 bases from V and 3 from J; bases not matched to a gene: 5. The CDR3 runs to 15 residues. CDR1 and CDR2 from the germline V gene are LNHDA and SQIVND (reference sequence). DNA of the CDR3: TGTGCCAGTAGTACCTCGACAGGGGGCGACTATGGCTACACCTTC. The encoded protein is CASSTSTGGDYGYTF.

This chain uses TRBV9 with TRBJ2-3; D is undetermined. The CDR3 is 14 amino acids. Germline values: CDR1 SGDLS, CDR2 YYNGEE. Deletions cut 0 bases from V and 2 bases from J, with 7 bases between. CDR3 in DNA: TGTGCCAGCAGCGTAGGGGCCAACACAGATACGCAGTATTTT. The encoded protein is CASSVGANTDTQYF.

The chain combines TRBV7-2 with TRBJ2-7; the match to TRBD1 covers 9 bases. This CDR3 contains 15 residues. Germline CDR1 is SGHTA and CDR2 is FQGNSA. Trimming at V came to 5 bases and at J to 0 bases, leaving 5 bases not matched to a gene. DNA of the CDR3: TGTGCCAGCAGCCCAAGGGGACAGGGCTCCTACGAGCAGTACTTC. It yields the protein CASSPRGQGSYEQYF.

Only one count was recorded for this clone. V is TRBV7-9 and J is TRBJ1-5; 9 bases are a match to TRBD1. Losses at the gene ends were 5 bases for V and 5 bases for J; bases not matched to a gene: 4. The CDR3 consists of 14 residues. Germline V lookup: CDR1 SEHNR, CDR2 FQNEAQ (reference sequence). The CDR3 reads CASSRDRADQPQHF. CDR3 DNA: TGTGCCAGCAGCCGGGACAGGGCTGATCAGCCCCAGCATTTT.

CDR3 DNA: TGTGCCAGCAGCGACGGGACTTCCGCCTCTGGGGCCAACGTCCTGACTTTC. Its translation: CASSDGTSASGANVLTF. This sequence joins TRBV9 and TRBJ2-6; the D gene is possibly TRBD2 (6 bases). The CDR3 runs to 17 residues. The germline V gene has CDR1 SGDLS and CDR2 YYNGEE. Deletions cut 3 bases from V and 0 bases from J, with 13 bases between.